This TCR beta chain was recorded in a study of T-cell reconstitution after alpha-beta-depleted transplantation in children. The CDR3 loop spans 13 amino acids. Germline V CDR1 and CDR2: SGHRS, YFSETQ. V shed 5 bases and J shed 8 bases, with 13 bases lying between them. Details on this clonotype: Its antigen is unknown.

Library preparation (for TCRbeta) was performed with unique molecular identifiers. One entry per CDR3 protein, called by TCRdb with MiXCR from the PCR reads. The sample consists of about 610,000 distinct CDR3 sequences, over 25% of them appearing once. Whole-study findings and limits: After transplant, high TCRbeta diversity at day 60 in some patients arose from surviving recipient T cells and thymic progenitors. About two months after transplant, alpha-beta T cells reportedly came from several hundred expanded graft clones.

Material: PBMCs, obtained before TCRalphabeta/CD19-depleted stem cell transplant. This clonotype was sampled from a boy in the first two years of life with Wiskott-Aldrich syndrome, due to receive a stem cell transplant. The chain links TRBV5-1 to TRBJ1-4, with D perhaps matching TRBD1 (5 bases). CDR3 nucleotides: TGCGCCAGCAGGGGACCAGCAAGCGAAAAACTGTTTTTT. Its translation: CASRGPASEKLFF.